This T cell receptor (beta chain) was identified during a study of cytomegalovirus exposure and HLA in healthy donors. The length of the CDR3 is 15 residues. Germline values: CDR1 SGDLS, CDR2 YYNGEE. The V segment lost 3 bases and the J segment 12 bases; nucleotides outside the gene matches: 12. Amplification used 60 Vbeta primers and 13 Jbeta primers. Produced via immunoSEQ multiplex PCR; TCRdb's table is partial and in-frame only. The sample table includes roughly 57,000 clones. Study results and limitations: Many donors carried some public TCRs, although rarity characterized most TCR sequences. In vitro testing confirmed a few CMV-associated chains as specific for CMV antigens.

A remark on this clone: As yet, its antigen is unknown.

The receptor was isolated from a man between 18 and 29 years old in good health and CMV-seropositive. The chain carries TRBV9 and TRBJ2-1; 10 bases agree with TRBD2. The sample was PBMCs. The CDR3 is CASSDPAGGPLRQFF. The CDR3 DNA is TGTGCCAGCAGCGACCCAGCGGGAGGGCCTCTAAGGCAGTTCTTC. The full variable domain, completed using reference TRBV9 and TRBJ2-1, is DSGVTQTPKHLITATGQRVTLRCSPRSGDLSVYWYQQSLDQGLQFLIQYYNGEERAKGNILERFSAQQFPDLHSELNLSSLELGDSALYFCASSDPAGGPLRQFFGPGTRLTVL.